These 32 T cell receptor beta chains share one sample of origin, sequenced in a study of immune heterogeneity within non-small cell lung tumors. Bulk tumor genomic DNA, 450 to 750 ng per sample, was the template. Biopsies that were spaced far apart were taken, several per primary tumor, during surgery. Untreated, newly diagnosed non-small cell lung cancer patients underwent curative surgery. It was a multiplex PCR that amplified TCR beta CDR3, with 32 V and 13 J primers. TCRdb re-called the multiplex PCR reads with MiXCR, one entry per CDR3 protein. The repertoire has around 9,200 distinct CDR3 sequences, approximately 34% of them found once; the top ten carry approximately 10%. Input material: lung tumor tissue. These TCRs come from a man between 60 and 75 years old with non-small cell lung cancer.

This clonotype was seen many times. The gene calls are TRBV6-5 and TRBJ1-2; tentatively, D is TRBD1 (5 bases). The ends were cut back, 2 bases at V and 8 bases at J, with 21 bases in the middle. The germline V gene encodes CDR1 MNHEY and CDR2 SVGAGI. This CDR3 region has 16 residues. CDR3 region: CASSYRGAGLFFGYTF. In DNA, the CDR3 is TGTGCCAGCAGTTACCGCGGGGCAGGGCTTTTTTTCGGCTACACCTTC.

This clonotype was seen ten or more times. The chain recombines TRBV7-2 with TRBJ2-2; 10 nucleotides line up with TRBD2. This CDR3 spans 17 amino acids. With 5 bases clipped from V and 4 bases from J, the junction kept 10 bases outside the gene matches. Germline values: CDR1 SGHTA, CDR2 FQGNSA. In nucleotides, the CDR3 is TGTGCCAGCAGCAGGACTAGCGGACACTTTCTCACCGGGGAGCTGTTTTTT. As protein: CASSRTSGHFLTGELFF. Full variable domain (missing parts from reference TRBV7-2 and TRBJ2-2): GAGVSQSPSNKVTEKGKDVELRCDPISGHTALYWYRQSLGQGLEFLIYFQGNSAPDKSGLPSDRFSAERTGGSVSTLTIQRTQQEDSAVYLCASSRTSGHFLTGELFFGEGSRLTVL.

This clonotype was seen a few times. The chain is built from TRBV5-5 and TRBJ1-1, with unresolved D. Trimming shortened V by 5 bases and J by 2 bases, and 4 bases separated the two germline ends. This CDR3 is 11 amino acids long. Germline values: CDR1 SGHKS, CDR2 YYEKEE (reference sequence). CDR3 nucleotide sequence: TGTGCCAGCAGTCCTAACACTGAAGCTTTCTTT. It yields the protein CASSPNTEAFF.

The sample holds many counts of this clonotype. J is TRBJ2-1 and V is TRBV5-1; D not certain. Trimming pared 4 bases from V and 6 bases from J, leaving 14 bases between. The CDR3 spans 14 residues. Germline V CDR1 and CDR2: SGHRS, YFSETQ. The CDR3 region is CASSAAGRTNEQFF. CDR3 bases: TGCGCCAGCAGCGCGGCAGGCAGAACCAATGAGCAGTTCTTC. The complete variable domain, with remaining parts taken from reference TRBV5-1 and TRBJ2-1, reads KAGVTQTPRYLIKTRGQQVTLSCSPISGHRSVSWYQQTPGQGLQFLFEYFSETQRNKGNFPGRFSGRQFSNSRSEMNVSTLELGDSALYLCASSAAGRTNEQFFGPGTRLTVL.

This clonotype was observed many times. This chain links TRBV9 with TRBJ2-2; D remains unclear. CDR1 is SGDLS, CDR2 YYNGEE, per germline. The CDR3 runs to 14 residues. V lost 0 bases to trimming and J lost 8 bases, with 11 bases between them. For the CDR3, the DNA is TGTGCCAGCAGCGTAGGTACCGTCAATGGGGAGCTGTTTTTT. Translating gives CASSVGTVNGELFF.

Comments on this clonotype: Mismatch with germline at one junction end may stem from a read error. V and J are TRBV11-2 and TRBJ2-7, with 9 nucleotides matching TRBD2. Germline V gene lookup returns CDR1 SGHAT and CDR2 FQNNGV. The CDR3 consists of 15 residues. The CDR3 here is CASSQEFSGSYEQYF. The CDR3, as DNA: TGCGCCAGCAGCCAAGAATTTAGCGGGAGTTACGAGCAGTACTTC.

In its sample, this clonotype ranks as medium-sized. The rearrangement uses TRBV12-3 or TRBV12-4 and TRBJ2-2; no reliable D call. The CDR3 is 13 amino acids. Trimming left V 3 bases short and J 3 bases short, with 5 bases between. Here the CDR3 reads CASSFPYTGELFF. CDR3 nucleotides: TGTGCCAGCAGTTTCCCTTACACCGGGGAGCTGTTTTTT.

The chain carries TRBV25-1 and TRBJ1-2; no definite D call. CDR1 and CDR2 from the germline V gene are MGHDK and SYGVNS. The CDR3 is 13 amino acids. V was cut by 6 bases and J by 0 bases, with 8 bases left in between. The CDR3 here is CASSPGTNYGYTF. The CDR3 DNA reads TGTGCCAGCAGCCCGGGAACTAACTATGGCTACACCTTC.

This clonotype was found many times. The junction departs from the called germline gene at one end, perhaps through a read error. The chain is built from TRBV11-3 and TRBJ1-1; D is uncertain. Germline V gene data show CDR1 as SGHNT and CDR2 as YENEEA. The CDR3 is 13 residues long. The CDR3, as DNA: TGTGCCAGCAGTTTAGTAATGAACACTGAAGCTTTCTTT. It translates to CASSLVMNTEAFF. Full variable domain (missing parts from reference TRBV11-3 and TRBJ1-1): EAGVVQSPRYKIIEKKQPVAFWCNPISGHNTLYWYLQNLGQGPELLIRYENEEAVDDSQLPKDRFSAERLKGVDSTLKIQPAELGDSAVYLCASSLVMNTEAFFGQGTRLTVV.

This clonotype occurred many times. The conserved phenylalanine or tryptophan normally closing the CDR3 is absent here, so this likely arose from a read error. The limits of the CDR3 on the DNA are not certain, so only TCRdb's listed CDR3 is given. V gene TRBV7-9 combines with J gene TRBJ1-2. Germline assignment: CDR1 SEHNR and CDR2 FQNEAQ (reference sequence). The CDR3 comprises 8 residues, both ends counted. The CDR3 sequence is CASSSGLI.

This clonotype was seen ten or more times. The chain uses TRBV6-2 or TRBV6-3 and TRBJ2-5; 10 bases line up with TRBD1. Germline V gene data show CDR1 as MNHEY and CDR2 as SVGEGT. V was pared by 7 bases and J by 10 bases, with 12 bases of the junction left unmatched. This CDR3 spans 14 amino acids. For the CDR3, the DNA is TGTGCCAGCACCGACCCGGGACAGGGGAGGGTCCAGTACTTC. This codes for CASTDPGQGRVQYF.

This clonotype occurred a few times. The rearrangement joins TRBV20-1 to TRBJ2-1, with D maybe TRBD2 (5 bases). CDR3 size: 13 residues. Germline lookup yields CDR1 DFQATT and CDR2 SNEGSKA (reference sequence). Trimming took 1 base from V and 3 from J, leaving 7 bases between them. The CDR3 here is CSARGTFYNEQFF. CDR3 bases: TGCAGTGCTAGAGGGACTTTCTACAATGAGCAGTTCTTC.

This sequence joins TRBV5-6 and TRBJ2-5; TRBD1 might be the D (6 bases). V lost 1 base and J lost 3, with 16 bases in between. Germline V gene lookup returns CDR1 SGHDT and CDR2 YYEEEE. This CDR3 spans 16 amino acids. CDR3 residues: CASSLYYDRNEETQYF. The CDR3 DNA is TGTGCCAGCAGCTTGTACTACGACAGGAATGAAGAGACCCAGTACTTC.

A few counts support this clonotype. This chain joins TRBV7-8 and TRBJ2-7, with D uncertain. Trimming took off 3 bases at V and 0 bases at J, with 12 bases between the two ends. CDR1 SGHVS and CDR2 FQNEAQ come from the germline V gene. The CDR3 totals 15 residues. Here the CDR3 DNA reads TGTGCCAGCAGCTTTAGTCCCGGGTCCTCCTACGAGCAGTACTTC. Amino acid sequence: CASSFSPGSSYEQYF.

On this clonotype: Since the CDR3 does not end with the conserved phenylalanine or tryptophan, this likely comes from a read error. The limits of the CDR3 on the DNA are not certain, so only TCRdb's listed CDR3 is given. The V call is TRBV20-1, the J call TRBJ2-3; the table's D call TRBD1 went unverified against the DNA. The CDR3 is 15 residues long, counting both termini. The germline V gene encodes CDR1 DFQATT and CDR2 SNEGSKA (reference sequence). The CDR3 loop reads CSATDRGVDEQYFGP.

The chain carries TRBV3-1 and TRBJ2-1; 8 bases map to TRBD2. V shed 1 base, J shed 3 bases, and the junction held 8 bases outside the gene matches. Germline assignment: CDR1 LGHDT and CDR2 YNNKEL (reference sequence). The CDR3 extends over 17 amino acids. CDR3 in amino acids: CASSQVVGTRGYNEQFF. The CDR3 coding sequence is TGTGCCAGCAGCCAAGTAGTGGGGACTAGGGGCTACAATGAGCAGTTCTTC.

In this sample, this clonotype turned up many times. This chain connects TRBV5-6 to TRBJ2-7; D call uncertain. Germline CDR1 reads SGHDT; CDR2 reads YYEEEE. The CDR3 is 11 residues long. The V gene lost 4 bases and the J gene lost 4 bases, with 6 bases spanning the gap. CDR3 nucleotides: TGTGCCAGCAGCGGGTTTTACGAGCAGTACTTC. Amino acid sequence: CASSGFYEQYF.

In its sample, this clonotype was seen many times. The genes are TRBV6-1 and TRBJ1-3, with 8 bases lining up with TRBD1. Per the germline V gene, CDR1 is MNHNS and CDR2 is SASEGT. The V gene end was trimmed by 6 bases and the J gene end by 4 bases; junction bases not matched to a gene: 2. The CDR3 spans 13 residues. CDR3 loop: CASSQGAGNTIYF. In DNA form, the CDR3 reads TGTGCCAGCAGCCAGGGGGCAGGAAACACCATATATTTT.

To note about this clonotype: A much larger clone differs from this one at a single base, so this may be a read error. The gene calls are TRBV29-1 and TRBJ2-3, with TRBD2 matching 13 bases. This CDR3 is built from 14 residues. The trim removed 6 bases at V and 4 bases at J, leaving 4 bases unmatched. The germline gives CDR1 SQVTM, CDR2 ANQGSEA. Written as DNA, the CDR3 is TGCAGCGTAGGACTAGCGGGAGCTGCAGATACGCAGTATTTT. Translation gives CSVGLAGAADTQYF.

The chain employs TRBV2 and TRBJ1-3, with TRBD1 as a possible D gene (6 bases). Germline CDR1 and CDR2: SNHLY and FYNNEI. Trimming shortened V by 6 bases and J by 0 bases, and 15 bases separated the two germline ends. CDR3 length equals 16 residues. DNA for the CDR3: TGTGCCAGCAGGTGGACAGATGAGCGCTCTGGAAACACCATATATTTT. Residues: CASRWTDERSGNTIYF.

This clonotype came up once. The J gene is TRBJ2-3, the V gene TRBV12-3 or TRBV12-4; D is undetermined. The CDR3 consists of 11 residues. V lost 2 bases and J lost 8, with 5 bases in between. Here the CDR3 DNA reads TGTGCCAGCAGTTTAAGTAGTACGCAGTATTTT. It specifies CASSLSSTQYF.

This clonotype is medium-sized in the sample. This chain connects TRBV30 to TRBJ1-3; the D is unclear. Between the trimmed V and J ends, which lost 0 bases and 0 bases, there was a span of 15 bases. The CDR3 spans 17 residues. CDR1 and CDR2 from the germline V gene are GTSNPN and SVGIG (reference sequence). The CDR3 loop is CAWSVMGRRSSGNTIYF. The CDR3 nucleotides read TGTGCCTGGAGTGTAATGGGCAGGAGAAGCTCTGGAAACACCATATATTTT.

This chain uses TRBV18 with TRBJ2-3; possibly TRBD2 for D (6 bases). CDR1 and CDR2 (germline): KGHSH, LQKENI. This CDR3 has 15 residues. Between the trimmed V and J ends, which lost 2 bases and 4 bases, there was a span of 13 bases. The CDR3 nucleotides are TGTGCCAGCTCACCAGTGAGTGGGAGGCCAGATACGCAGTATTTT. It codes for CASSPVSGRPDTQYF.

As concerns this clonotype: Without the conserved terminal phenylalanine or tryptophan, this CDR3 likely stems from a read error. The DNA is omitted, as the CDR3 cannot be located on it reliably, and the CDR3 follows TCRdb's listing. CDR3 region: CASSDQIEGGDEQYFGP. The chain couples TRBV6-4 to TRBJ2-3; the D call of TRBD2 is as the table states it, not checked on the DNA. Germline V gene lookup returns CDR1 MRHNA and CDR2 SNTAGT. The CDR3 is 17 amino acids in total, end residues counted.

This clonotype was recorded at least ten times. The rearrangement uses TRBV20-1 and TRBJ1-5, with D maybe TRBD1 (5 bases). CDR3 length equals 16 residues. Germline loops: CDR1 DFQATT, CDR2 SNEGSKA (reference sequence). Trimming shortened V by 0 bases and J by 7 bases, and 19 bases separated the two germline ends. CDR3 sequence: CSARDPNPKGSQPQHF. CDR3 coding DNA: TGCAGTGCTAGAGATCCGAATCCCAAGGGGAGCCAGCCCCAGCATTTT.

V and J are TRBV24-1 and TRBJ1-1; TRBD1 aligns across 11 bases. The CDR3 consists of 15 residues. Trimming removed 4 bases from V and 5 bases from J; junction bases left unmatched: 5. Germline CDR1 and CDR2: KGHDR and SFDVKD. CDR3 nucleotides: TGTGCCACCAGTGAGTCCGGGACAGGGGGAACTGAAGCTTTCTTT. The encoded protein is CATSESGTGGTEAFF.

Many counts were recorded for this clonotype. This chain joins TRBV29-1 and TRBJ2-3; 9 bases map to TRBD2. The V segment lost 1 base and the J segment 4 bases; nucleotides outside the gene matches: 6. This CDR3 spans 15 amino acids. Germline values: CDR1 SQVTM, CDR2 ANQGSEA. CDR3: CSVEAASGKADTQYF. The CDR3 DNA follows: TGCAGCGTTGAAGCTGCTAGCGGGAAGGCAGATACGCAGTATTTT.

This clonotype was found a few times. This chain joins TRBV28 and TRBJ2-7, with TRBD2 matching over 8 bases. With 3 bases clipped from V and 6 bases from J, the junction kept 7 bases outside the gene matches. The CDR3 covers 14 residues. CDR1 and CDR2 from the germline V gene are MDHEN and SYDVKM. The CDR3 DNA is TGTGCCAGCAGTTTCCGGGCGGGGGGCTTCGAGCAGTACTTC. Protein sequence: CASSFRAGGFEQYF.

Many counts were recorded for this clonotype. The chain uses TRBV6-2 or TRBV6-3 and TRBJ2-1, with a weak D call TRBD1 (6 bases). Trimming took off 7 bases at V and 3 bases at J, with 13 bases between the two ends. Germline CDR1 MNHEY, CDR2 SVGEGT. This CDR3 has 14 amino acids. CDR3 sequence: CASTRDNHYNEQFF. The CDR3 DNA reads as TGTGCCAGCACCAGGGACAACCACTACAATGAGCAGTTCTTC.

Relative to its sample, this clonotype is medium-sized. In DNA form, the CDR3 reads TGTGCCAGCAGTTTACGGCAGGGAGGATCCTACGAGCAGTACTTC. Amino acids: CASSLRQGGSYEQYF. This chain connects TRBV28 to TRBJ2-7, with D perhaps matching TRBD2 (6 bases). Germline V gives CDR1 MDHEN, CDR2 SYDVKM. The V and J ends lost 2 bases and 1 base respectively, with 12 bases between them. The CDR3 has 15 residues.

As regards this clonotype: The junction does not match germline at one end; this may be a read error. The chain couples TRBV7-9 to TRBJ1-3, with 7 bases aligning to TRBD1. Germline-derived CDR1 and CDR2 are SEHNR and FQNEAQ (reference sequence). CDR3 length: 16 residues. The CDR3 spells CASSPTGGTAGNAIYF. CDR3 nucleotide sequence: TGTGCCAGCAGCCCCACGGGAGGGACAGCTGGAAACGCCATATATTTT.

This clonotype has only a few counts. The chain combines TRBV11-2 with TRBJ2-5, with 9 bases identical to TRBD1. CDR3 length: 15 residues. Trimming at V came to 6 bases and at J to 1 base, leaving 6 bases not matched to a gene. In germline, CDR1 is SGHAT, CDR2 FQNNGV. The CDR3 region has the DNA TGTGCCAGCAGGAGGACGACAGGGGGCCAAGAGACCCAGTACTTC. Protein: CASRRTTGGQETQYF.